What follows is one TCR beta chain and its context. What it binds is not known. This record belongs to a study of T cell clusters in autoimmune cytopenias. Notes on the study in general: Functional roles of the in silico T cell clusters still await experimental validation.

Per the germline V gene, CDR1 is MDHEN and CDR2 is SYDVKM. This CDR3 spans 15 amino acids. TRB was amplified by touch-down multiplex PCR, primer pools A and B combined. TCRdb re-analyzed the multiplex PCR reads; it lists each CDR3 protein once, without DNA. The sample's table shows approximately 3,000 distinct CDR3 sequences. Each sample's input was 200 to 300 ng genomic DNA, approximately 37,500 genome equivalents. The same sample was also used in a study of T cell repertoires in aging, cancer and after chemotherapy.

Sequencing used peripheral blood. The TCR originated in a human donor in good health. The chain uses TRBV28 and TRBJ2-5; TCRdb picks TRBD1, but there is no DNA to check that call. The CDR3 sequence: CASSSLGQKQETQYF.